Listed here are 16 T cell receptor beta chains from one sample, sequenced in a study of OX40 agonist ivuxolimab in advanced cancers. The method was immunoSEQ multiplex PCR; TCRdb's version includes in-frame clones alone and lacks a portion of them. The sample yields tens of thousands of clones, roughly 87% seen once. The source material was CD4+ or CD8+ T cells sorted from blood, sampled in a trial of the OX40 agonist ivuxolimab. The receptor source for this set is an adult with an advanced solid tumor such as melanoma, head and neck, liver or kidney cancer.

The chain carries TRBV4-1 and TRBJ2-7; D perhaps matches TRBD2 (6 bases). Germline CDR1 and CDR2: MGHRA and YSYEKL. This CDR3 is 15 amino acids long. V lost 2 bases, J lost 3 bases, and 14 bases lay in between. CDR3 loop: CASSQIRLGYYEQYF. CDR3 bases: TGCGCCAGCAGCCAAATCCGACTAGGGTACTACGAGCAGTACTTC.

The V and J genes are TRBV5-1 and TRBJ2-2; possibly TRBD2 for D (6 bases). The length of the CDR3 is 14 residues. The V gene's germline CDR1 is SGHRS and CDR2 YFSETQ. V was shortened by 0 bases and J by 6 bases, with 9 bases between the two germline ends. The CDR3 DNA follows: TGCGCCAGCAGCTTGGTGGCGGGACCCGGGGAGCTGTTTTTT. It translates to CASSLVAGPGELFF.

The chain has TRBV9 and TRBJ2-6; 11 bases map to TRBD1. CDR1 and CDR2 (germline): SGDLS, YYNGEE. The CDR3 covers 19 residues. V shed 4 bases and J 2 bases; nucleotides not matched to a gene: 11. The CDR3 region has the DNA TGTGCCAGCAGCCCACGGACAGGGGGCTCTTGGACTGGGGCCAACGTCCTGACTTTC. Protein sequence: CASSPRTGGSWTGANVLTF. Together with reference TRBV9 and TRBJ2-6, the CDR3 gives the full variable domain: DSGVTQTPKHLITATGQRVTLRCSPRSGDLSVYWYQQSLDQGLQFLIQYYNGEERAKGNILERFSAQQFPDLHSELNLSSLELGDSALYFCASSPRTGGSWTGANVLTFGAGSRLTVL.

V and J are TRBV6-5 and TRBJ2-1; 8 bases map to TRBD1. This CDR3 has 14 residues. Germline trimming cut 6 bases from V and 3 bases from J; bases unmatched to any gene: 4. Germline assignment: CDR1 MNHEY and CDR2 SVGAGI. The DNA for the CDR3 is TGTGCCAGCAGGTTAACAGGGGGCTACAATGAGCAGTTCTTC. This sequence encodes CASRLTGGYNEQFF.

In this sample, this clone turned up once. J is TRBJ1-3 and V is TRBV18; the D is unclear. Germline values: CDR1 KGHSH, CDR2 LQKENI. There are 16 residues in the CDR3. The V gene lost 2 bases and the J gene lost 4 bases, with 15 bases spanning the gap. The DNA for the CDR3 is TGTGCCAGCTCACCATACAACCCGGGCAGGGGAAACACCATATATTTT. This sequence encodes CASSPYNPGRGNTIYF.

The chain combines TRBV9 with TRBJ1-4; D gene uncertain. Germline loops: CDR1 SGDLS, CDR2 YYNGEE. With 0 bases removed from V and 4 bases from J, the gap between germline ends came to 10 bases. The CDR3 is 15 amino acids. CDR3 coding DNA: TGTGCCAGCAGCGTAGAAGTAGGGTTTAATGAAAAACTGTTTTTT. Amino acids: CASSVEVGFNEKLFF.

The chain couples TRBV7-9 to TRBJ1-2; D gene uncertain. V was trimmed by 4 bases and J by 3 bases, leaving 3 bases between them. Germline assignment: CDR1 SEHNR and CDR2 FQNEAQ (reference sequence). The CDR3 spans 11 residues. In DNA form, the CDR3 reads TGTGCCAGCAGCTCGCACTATGGCTACACCTTC. This translates into CASSSHYGYTF.

V and J are TRBV6-1 and TRBJ2-3; 13 nucleotides agree with TRBD2. Germline values: CDR1 MNHNS, CDR2 SASEGT. There are 20 residues in the CDR3. Unmatched junction bases numbered 17, after V lost 4 bases and J lost 4 bases. The chain's CDR3 is CASSVPTSGRSGVRSDTQYF. CDR3 sequence (DNA): TGTGCCAGCAGTGTCCCGACTAGCGGGAGGTCCGGTGTGAGGTCAGATACGCAGTATTTT.

The chain carries TRBV2 and TRBJ2-7; 8 bases fit TRBD2. The CDR3 totals 14 residues. With V trimmed by 1 base and J by 6 bases, 5 bases remained unmatched. Germline CDR1 SNHLY, CDR2 FYNNEI. CDR3 residues: CASSEVIAGSEQYF. The CDR3 nucleotides are TGTGCCAGCAGTGAAGTGATAGCGGGATCCGAGCAGTACTTC.

This clone was counted once. The junction departs from germline at one end; a sequencing error may be responsible. The rearrangement links TRBV7-7 to TRBJ2-5, with 7 bases lining up with TRBD1. Germline V lookup: CDR1 SSHAT, CDR2 FNYEAQ (reference sequence). This CDR3 has 13 amino acids. The CDR3 DNA sequence: TGTGCTAGCAGCCAAGGGGGCCTGGAGACCCAGTACTTC. This gives the protein CASSQGGLETQYF.

The V call is TRBV5-4, the J call TRBJ2-7; 10 positions match TRBD2. There are 18 residues in the CDR3. In germline, CDR1 is SGHNT, CDR2 YYREEE (reference sequence). The V and J ends lost 4 bases and 5 bases, in that order; junction bases with no gene match: 18. Here the CDR3 DNA reads TGTGCCAGCAGCCGGCGCGTACGGGGGCCTAGCGGGAGCCACGAGCAGTACTTC. Protein product: CASSRRVRGPSGSHEQYF.

The rearrangement links TRBV27 to TRBJ2-1, with 7 nucleotides matching TRBD2. The CDR3 is 16 amino acids. Germline-derived CDR1 and CDR2 are MNHEY and SMNVEV (reference sequence). V lost 5 bases, J lost 7 bases, and 14 bases stayed unmatched. The CDR3 coding sequence is TGTGCCAGCAGTCCCCAAGAGGGCGGGAGATGGAATGAGCAGTTCTTC. It specifies CASSPQEGGRWNEQFF.

V usage is TRBV5-1 and J usage is TRBJ2-2; 13 bases line up with TRBD2. This CDR3 has 17 residues. Germline assignment: CDR1 SGHRS and CDR2 YFSETQ. Trimming removed 4 bases from V and 1 base from J; junction bases left unmatched: 4. The CDR3 DNA sequence: TGCGCCAGCAGCCGACTAGCGGGGGGCGGGAACACCGGGGAGCTGTTTTTT. Translation gives CASSRLAGGGNTGELFF.

This clone was recorded a few times. The genes are TRBV11-2 and TRBJ1-2; D perhaps matches TRBD1 (6 bases). CDR3 length: 11 residues. Trimming removed 3 bases at V and 8 bases at J, with 7 bases between. In germline, CDR1 is SGHAT, CDR2 FQNNGV. CDR3 amino acids: CASSFRGGYTF. For the CDR3, the DNA is TGTGCCAGCAGCTTCAGGGGCGGCTACACCTTC.

This chain joins TRBV11-3 and TRBJ1-1; TRBD1 matches at 7 bases. Germline V lookup: CDR1 SGHNT, CDR2 YENEEA. The CDR3 covers 13 residues. V shed 5 bases, J shed 6 bases, and the junction held 6 bases outside the gene matches. CDR3 sequence (DNA): TGTGCCAGCAGCCCTACAGGGGTTGCTGAAGCTTTCTTT. It translates to CASSPTGVAEAFF.

The chain couples TRBV7-3 to TRBJ2-1; TRBD2 is a possible D gene (5 bases). CDR1 is SGHTA and CDR2 is FQGTGA in the germline V gene. The CDR3 consists of 16 residues. Trimming took 1 base from V and 0 from J, leaving 10 bases between them. The CDR3 sequence: CASSLKGGYSYNEQFF. The DNA for the CDR3 is TGTGCCAGCAGCTTAAAGGGCGGGTACTCCTACAATGAGCAGTTCTTC.